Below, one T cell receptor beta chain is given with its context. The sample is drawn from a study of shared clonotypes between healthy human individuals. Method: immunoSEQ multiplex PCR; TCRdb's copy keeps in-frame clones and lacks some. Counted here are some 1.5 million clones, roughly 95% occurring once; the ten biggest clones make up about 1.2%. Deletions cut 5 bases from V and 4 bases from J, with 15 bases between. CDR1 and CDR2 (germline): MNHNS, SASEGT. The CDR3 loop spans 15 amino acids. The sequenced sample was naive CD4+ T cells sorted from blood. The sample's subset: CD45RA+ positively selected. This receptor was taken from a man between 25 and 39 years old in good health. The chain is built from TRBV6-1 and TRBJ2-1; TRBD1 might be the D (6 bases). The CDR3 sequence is CASSTRTAVYNEQFF. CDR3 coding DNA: TGTGCCAGCAGTACTCGGACAGCTGTATACAATGAGCAGTTCTTC.